This T cell receptor (beta chain) originates from a study of blood T cells in healthy people across ages. A second PCR of about 7 to 12 cycles used a sample-barcoded 5' primer and a J-beta primer mix. Sequencing yielded, for each sample, at least 2.5 million paired-end reads carrying CDR3. TCRdb re-called the 5' RACE reads through MiXCR, storing one row per CDR3 protein. The sample has roughly 1.5 million distinct CDR3 sequences, 35% to 45% seen once. The CDR3 loop spans 15 amino acids. Germline CDR1 SQVTM, CDR2 ANQGSEA. The clonotype comes from a young woman in good health. The sequenced material came from blood. The gene calls are TRBV29-1 and TRBJ2-1; perhaps TRBD2 as D (5 bases). Gene TRBJ2-7 matches the end of the DNA better, so the J call may be wrong. In DNA form, the CDR3 reads TGCAGCGTTGGACTTAGCGTGAGCTCCTACAATGAGCAGTACTTC. It translates to CSVGLSVSSYNEQYF.